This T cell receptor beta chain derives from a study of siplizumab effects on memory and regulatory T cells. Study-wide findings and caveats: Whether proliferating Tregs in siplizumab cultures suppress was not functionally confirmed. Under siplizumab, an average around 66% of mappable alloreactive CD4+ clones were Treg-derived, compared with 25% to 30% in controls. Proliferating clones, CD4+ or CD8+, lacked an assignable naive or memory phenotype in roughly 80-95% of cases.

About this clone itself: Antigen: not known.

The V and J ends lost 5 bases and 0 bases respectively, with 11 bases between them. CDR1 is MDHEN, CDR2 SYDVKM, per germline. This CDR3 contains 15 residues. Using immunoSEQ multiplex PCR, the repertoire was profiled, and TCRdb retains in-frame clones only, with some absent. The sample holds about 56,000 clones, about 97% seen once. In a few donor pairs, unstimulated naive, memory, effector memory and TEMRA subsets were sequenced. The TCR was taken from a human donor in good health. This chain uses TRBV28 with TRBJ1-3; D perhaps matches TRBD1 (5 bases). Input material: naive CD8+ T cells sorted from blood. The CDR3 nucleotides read TGTGCCAGCAGTCCCCCGACAGACTCTGGAAACACCATATATTTT. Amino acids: CASSPPTDSGNTIYF.